Following are 19 T cell receptor beta chains from one sample sequenced in a study of cytomegalovirus exposure and HLA in healthy donors. PCR involved 60 Vbeta and 13 Jbeta primers. TCRdb keeps only in-frame clones here, not all; method: immunoSEQ multiplex PCR. The sample consists of 140,000 or so clones, 75% to 90% of them appearing once. Sequencing was performed on PBMCs. Source of these receptors: a woman younger than 45 in good health and CMV-seronegative.

The V call is TRBV10-1, the J call TRBJ2-3, with 9 nucleotides matching TRBD2. This CDR3 contains 15 residues. V was clipped by 3 bases and J by 3 bases; unmatched bases: 4. CDR1 is WNHNN, CDR2 SYGVQD, per germline (reference sequence). In nucleotides, the CDR3 is TGCGCCAGCAGTGATCAGCGGGGGGTAACAGATACGCAGTATTTT. Protein sequence: CASSDQRGVTDTQYF.

This chain uses TRBV5-1 with TRBJ2-3; D uncertain. V was pared by 4 bases and J by 3 bases, with 15 bases between. CDR1 is SGHRS and CDR2 is YFSETQ in the germline V gene. The CDR3 is 15 amino acids. CDR3 loop: CASSHTDPGTDTQYF. As DNA, the CDR3 is TGCGCCAGCAGCCATACCGACCCAGGAACAGATACGCAGTATTTT.

The rearrangement links TRBV28 to TRBJ1-1, with a tentative D call TRBD1 (6 bases). Germline lookup yields CDR1 MDHEN and CDR2 SYDVKM. The germline V and J ends were trimmed by 4 bases and 10 bases, with 19 bases remaining between them. The CDR3 consists of 14 residues. CDR3 nucleotides: TGTGCCAGCAGTTCCCCCGGGGGGGGGCCTTTAGCTTTCTTT. Encoded protein: CASSSPGGGPLAFF.

The CDR3 DNA follows: TGTGCCAGCAGCTCGCTAGCGGGAGGGCCAAGAGGACTCTACGAGCAGTACTTC. It is translated as CASSSLAGGPRGLYEQYF. V gene TRBV11-2 combines with J gene TRBJ2-7; 12 bases fit TRBD2. Germline loops: CDR1 SGHAT, CDR2 FQNNGV. With V trimmed by 4 bases and J by 3 bases, 13 bases remained unmatched. The CDR3 loop spans 18 amino acids.

DNA of the CDR3: TGTGCCAGCAGCTTTTCCGGGACAAAGGAAGAGACCCAGTACTTC. Its protein product is CASSFSGTKEETQYF. This chain connects TRBV11-2 to TRBJ2-5; the D gene is possibly TRBD1 (6 bases). CDR1 and CDR2 from the germline V gene are SGHAT and FQNNGV. V was pared by 3 bases and J by 3 bases, with 14 bases between. This CDR3 has 15 amino acids.

CDR3 region: CASSQGTGPYEQYF. The CDR3 DNA sequence: TGCGCCAGCAGCCAAGGAACAGGGCCCTACGAGCAGTACTTC. This rearrangement joins TRBV4-3 to TRBJ2-7; weak D call: TRBD1 (6 bases). Germline values: CDR1 LGHNA, CDR2 YSLEER. The CDR3 has 14 residues. V was trimmed by 1 base and J by 2 bases, leaving 9 bases between them.

The chain links TRBV4-2 to TRBJ2-2, with 10 bases lining up with TRBD1. Unmatched junction bases numbered 8, after V lost 0 bases and J lost 4 bases. This CDR3 is built from 18 residues. Germline V CDR1 and CDR2: LGHNA, YNFKEQ. CDR3 DNA: TGTGCCAGCAGCCAAGATCCATCGGGACAGGGGCGCACCGGGGAGCTGTTTTTT. It is translated as CASSQDPSGQGRTGELFF.

This clone was seen a handful of times. The chain combines TRBV21-1 with TRBJ1-5; the table's D call TRBD1 went unverified against the DNA. TRBV21-1 is noted as a pseudogene. CDR3 size: 18 residues. Here the CDR3 reads CASSKVRQGGLINQPQHF. CDR3 nucleotide sequence: TGTGCCAGCAGCAAAGTGAGACAGGGAGGCCTCATAAATCAGCCCCAGCATTTT.

J is TRBJ2-5 and V is TRBV5-1; a possible D gene is TRBD1 (5 bases). Germline CDR1 and CDR2: SGHRS and YFSETQ. V was trimmed by 1 base and J by 2 bases, leaving 9 bases between them. This CDR3 is built from 14 residues. The CDR3 reads CASSLLQGQETQYF. The DNA for the CDR3 is TGCGCCAGCAGCTTGCTCCAGGGACAAGAGACCCAGTACTTC.

The CDR3 region has the DNA TGCGCCAGCAGCATGAGCTCCTCCTACGAGCAGTACTTC. Protein sequence: CASSMSSSYEQYF. The gene calls are TRBV5-1 and TRBJ2-7; no definite D call. This CDR3 has 13 amino acids. Germline CDR1 reads SGHRS; CDR2 reads YFSETQ. V lost 4 bases to trimming and J lost 0 bases, with 8 bases between them.

This chain links TRBV23-1 with TRBJ1-5; D possibly corresponds to TRBD1 (5 bases). TRBV23-1 is identified as an open reading frame with a role that is uncertain. Trimming removed 6 bases at V and 0 bases at J, with 12 bases between. This CDR3 is 15 amino acids long. The CDR3 sequence: CASRPGGDSNQPQHF. DNA for the CDR3: TGCGCCAGCAGGCCCGGGGGGGATAGCAATCAGCCCCAGCATTTT.

The J gene is TRBJ2-5, the V gene TRBV5-8; TRBD1 matches at 11 bases. The germline CDR1 and CDR2 sequences are SGHTS and YDEGEE. This CDR3 has 16 amino acids. Trimming took 4 bases from V and 2 from J; bases not matched to a gene: 7. The CDR3 protein is CASSLGTGGRQETQYF. In nucleotides, the CDR3 is TGTGCCAGCAGCCTGGGGACAGGGGGAAGGCAAGAGACCCAGTACTTC. The entire variable domain, with the rest obtained from reference TRBV5-8 and TRBJ2-5, is as follows: EAGVTQSPTHLIKTRGQQATLRCSPISGHTSVYWYQQALGLGLQFLLWYDEGEERNRGNFPPRFSGRQFPNYSSELNVNALELEDSALYLCASSLGTGGRQETQYFGPGTRLLVL.

V and J are TRBV9 and TRBJ1-5; D call uncertain. V shed 0 bases and J shed 16 bases, with 17 bases lying between them. Germline assignment: CDR1 SGDLS and CDR2 YYNGEE. The CDR3 loop spans 13 amino acids. The CDR3 coding sequence is TGTGCCAGCAGCGTAGCTTGTGTGCCCCACAACCATTTT. Its translation: CASSVACVPHNHF. Based on the CDR3 plus reference TRBV9 and TRBJ1-5, the full variable domain is DSGVTQTPKHLITATGQRVTLRCSPRSGDLSVYWYQQSLDQGLQFLIQYYNGEERAKGNILERFSAQQFPDLHSELNLSSLELGDSALYFCASSVACVPHNHFGDGTRLSIL.

The chain carries TRBV5-8 and TRBJ2-5; TRBD1 matches at 7 bases. The V and J ends lost 4 bases and 2 bases, in that order; junction bases with no gene match: 11. Germline V gene lookup returns CDR1 SGHTS and CDR2 YDEGEE. CDR3 length equals 16 residues. CDR3 in amino acids: CASSVDSGQAQETQYF. The CDR3 nucleotides are TGTGCCAGCAGCGTAGACTCAGGACAGGCGCAAGAGACCCAGTACTTC.

This clone was detected a few times. This sequence joins TRBV7-3 and TRBJ2-1; a possible D gene is TRBD1 (5 bases). The CDR3 covers 11 residues. V lost 5 bases and J lost 13, with 12 bases in between. Germline CDR1 reads SGHTA; CDR2 reads FQGTGA. CDR3 protein: CASSVGADQFF. CDR3 in DNA: TGTGCCAGCAGCGTTGGGGCAGACCAGTTCTTC. The full variable domain, with the rest looked up from reference TRBV7-3 and TRBJ2-1, is GAGVSQTPSNKVTEKGKYVELRCDPISGHTALYWYRQSLGQGPEFLIYFQGTGAADDSGLPNDRFFAVRPEGSVSTLKIQRTERGDSAVYLCASSVGADQFFGPGTRLTVL.

This clone was counted only a few times. The CDR3 is CASSSWTGRTPAFF. The CDR3 DNA is TGTGCCAGCAGCTCATGGACAGGAAGGACTCCAGCTTTCTTT. This sequence joins TRBV5-6 and TRBJ1-1; 7 nucleotides line up with TRBD1. With 3 bases clipped from V and 10 bases from J, the junction kept 12 bases outside the gene matches. The CDR3 spans 14 residues. Germline V gene lookup returns CDR1 SGHDT and CDR2 YYEEEE.

This chain uses TRBV28 with TRBJ1-5; D unclear. Germline V lookup: CDR1 MDHEN, CDR2 SYDVKM. The CDR3 is made up of 15 amino acids. V dropped 7 bases and J dropped 3 bases, with 16 bases sitting between them. The CDR3 here is CASTSARDPNQPQHF. The CDR3 nucleotides read TGTGCCAGCACTTCCGCCCGGGATCCCAATCAGCCCCAGCATTTT.

J is TRBJ1-6 and V is TRBV4-1, with TRBD1 identical over 7 bases. CDR3 length: 15 residues. Losses at the gene ends were 0 bases for V and 12 bases for J; bases not matched to a gene: 8. Germline CDR1 and CDR2: MGHRA and YSYEKL. The CDR3 protein is CASSQDVQGGRPLHF. In nucleotides, the CDR3 is TGCGCCAGCAGCCAAGATGTGCAGGGGGGACGACCCCTCCACTTT.

The gene calls are TRBV10-3 and TRBJ2-3; D may be TRBD1 (6 bases). CDR3 length equals 15 residues. Deletions cut 6 bases from V and 5 bases from J, with 18 bases between. Germline values: CDR1 ENHRY, CDR2 SYGVKD. The CDR3 reads CAIRPTGFVQDTQYF. The CDR3 DNA reads TGTGCCATCAGGCCCACAGGGTTTGTACAAGATACGCAGTATTTT.